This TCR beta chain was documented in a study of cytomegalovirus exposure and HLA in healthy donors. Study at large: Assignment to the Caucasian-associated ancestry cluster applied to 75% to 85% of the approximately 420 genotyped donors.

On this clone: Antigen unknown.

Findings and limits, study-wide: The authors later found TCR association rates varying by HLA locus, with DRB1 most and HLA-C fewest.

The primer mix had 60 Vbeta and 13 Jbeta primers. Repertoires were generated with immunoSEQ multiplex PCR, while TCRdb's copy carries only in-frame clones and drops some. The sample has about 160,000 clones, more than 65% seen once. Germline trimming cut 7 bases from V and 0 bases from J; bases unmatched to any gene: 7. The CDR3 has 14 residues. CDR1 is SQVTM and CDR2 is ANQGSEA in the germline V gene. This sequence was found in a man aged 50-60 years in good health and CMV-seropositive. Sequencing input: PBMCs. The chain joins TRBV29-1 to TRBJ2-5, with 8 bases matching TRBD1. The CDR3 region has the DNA TGCAGCGCTGAGGACAGGGAGTACCAAGAGACCCAGTACTTC. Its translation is CSAEDREYQETQYF. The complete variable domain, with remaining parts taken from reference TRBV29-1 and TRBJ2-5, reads SAVISQKPSRDICQRGTSLTIQCQVDSQVTMMFWYRQQPGQSLTLIATANQGSEATYESGFVIDKFPISRPNLTFSTLTVSNMSPEDSSIYLCSAEDREYQETQYFGPGTRLLVL.